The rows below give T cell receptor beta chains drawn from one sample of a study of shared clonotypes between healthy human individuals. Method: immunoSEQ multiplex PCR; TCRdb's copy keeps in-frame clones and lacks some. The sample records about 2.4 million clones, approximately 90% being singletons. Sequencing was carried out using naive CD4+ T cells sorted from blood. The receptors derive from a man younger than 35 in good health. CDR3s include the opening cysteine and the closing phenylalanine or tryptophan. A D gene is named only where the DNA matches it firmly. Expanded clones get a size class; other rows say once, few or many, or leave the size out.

TGTGCCAGCAGCGTAGGGCCGGGACACACTGAAGCTTTCTTT | CASSVGPGHTEAFF | TRBJ1-1 | - | TRBV9 | -
TGTGCCAGCAGCACATCCGGGGGGGCGAATACGCAGTATTTT | CASSTSGGANTQYF | TRBJ2-3 | - | TRBV5-6 | TRBD2
TGCGCCAGCAGCTTGGAGGGGAATGGTGAAGCTTTCTTT | CASSLEGNGEAFF | TRBJ1-1 | - | TRBV5-1 | -
TGTGCCAGCAGCTTAAGCGCGGGAGCTTACAATGAGCAGTTCTTC | CASSLSAGAYNEQFF | TRBJ2-1 | - | TRBV7-2 | TRBD2
TGTGCCAGCAGCTTTACTGTGGGCAGTAACACTGAAGCTTTCTTT | CASSFTVGSNTEAFF | TRBJ1-1 | - | TRBV5-4 | -
TGCGCCAGCAGCTGGGAAAATCAGCGCAATGAGCAGTTCTTC | CASSWENQRNEQFF | TRBJ2-1 | - | TRBV5-1 | -
TGTGCCAGCAGCCGACAGAGACTGAAAGGTAATGAGCAGTTCTTC | CASSRQRLKGNEQFF | TRBJ2-1 | - | TRBV5-5 | -
TGTGCCAGCAGTTACGAGGGAACGGTGAACACTGAAGCTTTCTTT | CASSYEGTVNTEAFF | TRBJ1-1 | - | TRBV6-5 | -
TGTGCCAGCAGCGCATCGACTAGCGGGAGAACAACTACTACGCAGTATTTT | CASSASTSGRTTTTQYF | TRBJ2-3 | - | TRBV7-2 | TRBD2
TGTGCCTGGAGTACGGGCCCGGGACAGGGTTCGAGAGAAAAACTGTTTTTT | CAWSTGPGQGSREKLFF | TRBJ1-4 | - | TRBV30 | TRBD1
TGTGCTAGCAGCCAAACTCACTCCGGAGGGGAGCTGTTTTTT | CASSQTHSGGELFF | TRBJ2-2 | - | TRBV7-7 | -
TGTGCCACCCTCCGACAGGGGAGCACTGAAGCTTTCTTT | CATLRQGSTEAFF | TRBJ1-1 | - | TRBV19 | TRBD1
TGTGCCAGTACCCCATCCCGGGACAGTTCGGATGGCTACACCTTC | CASTPSRDSSDGYTF | TRBJ1-2 | - | TRBV19 | TRBD1
TGTGCCAGCCGTCAGGGCATGAACACTGAAGCTTTCTTT | CASRQGMNTEAFF | TRBJ1-1 | once | TRBV18 | -
TGTGCCAGCTCCCTGACAGGGGGCCTTCTTCCCCAGCATTTT | CASSLTGGLLPQHF | TRBJ1-5 | - | TRBV18 | TRBD1
TGTGCCAGCTCACCGGTTGGACCTACGGGAGAGCAGTACTTC | CASSPVGPTGEQYF | TRBJ2-7 | - | TRBV18 | -
TGTGCCAGCAGCTTGGGTTCATCCACTGGAAACACCATATATTTT | CASSLGSSTGNTIYF | TRBJ1-3 | - | TRBV5-4 | -
TGTGCCAGCTCACCGGGGGGGTCTTCCTACGAGCAGTACTTC | CASSPGGSSYEQYF | TRBJ2-7 | once | TRBV18 | TRBD2
TGTGCCAGCAGTGAAGCCCCTCGCTCACCCCTCCACTTT | CASSEAPRSPLHF | TRBJ1-6 | - | TRBV2 | -
TGTGCCAGCAGTTATCGTGACGAGAAGACCCAGTACTTC | CASSYRDEKTQYF | TRBJ2-5 | once | TRBV6-6 | -
TGTGCCAGCAGCCCCGGACAGCTCCGTGGCACAGATACGCAGTATTTT | CASSPGQLRGTDTQYF | TRBJ2-3 | - | TRBV28 | -
TGTGCCAGTAGAGGCCAGGAGCCCTCTGGAAACACCATATATTTT | CASRGQEPSGNTIYF | TRBJ1-3 | - | TRBV19 | -
TGTGCCAGCAGTCCGGGACTAGCGGGGGGGGAGCAGTACTTC | CASSPGLAGGEQYF | TRBJ2-7 | - | TRBV7-2 | TRBD2
TGTGCCAGCAGCCTCGTTTACGAGCAGTACTTC | CASSLVYEQYF | TRBJ2-7 | - | TRBV7-2 | -
TGCGCCAGCAGCCCCTCGGGGCGCAATGAGCAGTTCTTC | CASSPSGRNEQFF | TRBJ2-1 | - | TRBV5-1 | -
TGCGCCAGCAGCTTGGCCGGACAGGGTACCGACATTCAGTACTTC | CASSLAGQGTDIQYF | TRBJ2-4 | - | TRBV5-1 | TRBD1
TGTGCCAGCAGCTTCGGGAAATGTAGTGTCAGGGGTGGCACTGAAGCTTTCTTT | CASSFGKCSVRGGTEAFF | TRBJ1-1 | - | TRBV5-7 | -
TGTGCCAGTAGTACCACAGGGACTGGAAACACCATATATTTT | CASSTTGTGNTIYF | TRBJ1-3 | - | TRBV19 | -
TGTGCCAGCAGTTCAGCCGTTCCCGGACAGGGCTACGAGCAGTACTTC | CASSSAVPGQGYEQYF | TRBJ2-7 | - | TRBV6-5 | TRBD1
TGTGCCAGCAGCTATAACGAGGGTTCTGGCTACACCTTC | CASSYNEGSGYTF | TRBJ1-2 | - | TRBV11-2 | -
TGTGCCAGCAGCTTGGTCGGACAGGGTAATGAAAAACTGTTTTTT | CASSLVGQGNEKLFF | TRBJ1-4 | - | TRBV5-4 | TRBD1
TGTGCCAGCAGCCAGCGGGCGCAGGCAGTATATTTC | CASSQRAQAVYF | TRBJ2-7 | - | TRBV7-2 | -
TGCGCCAGCAGCTTGGCCGAAGGGGGACGATCCTACGAGCAGTACTTC | CASSLAEGGRSYEQYF | TRBJ2-7 | - | TRBV5-1 | -
TGCGCCAGCCAATCGGGGCGAACCCAAGAGACCCAGTACTTC | CASQSGRTQETQYF | TRBJ2-5 | - | TRBV5-1 | -
TGTGCCAGCAGTTTCCGGGTCCTAGGCTCTGGGGCCAACGTCCTGACTTTC | CASSFRVLGSGANVLTF | TRBJ2-6 | - | TRBV27 | -
TGTGCCTGGAGTGTAGACAAGACCTACGAGCAGTACTTC | CAWSVDKTYEQYF | TRBJ2-7 | - | TRBV30 | -
TGTGCCAGCAGTTACTCGACAGGTGCTACTAATGAAAAACTGTTTTTT | CASSYSTGATNEKLFF | TRBJ1-4 | - | TRBV6-5 | -
TGTGCCAGCAGCTTTGGGACAGGGGGCGGTGAAAAACTGTTTTTT | CASSFGTGGGEKLFF | TRBJ1-4 | - | TRBV5-6 | TRBD1
TGTGCCAGTAGTATCACTCCCCCTTCACGCGGCTACACCTTC | CASSITPPSRGYTF | TRBJ1-2 | - | TRBV19 | -
TGTGCCAGCAGTTACACCTTAACAGGGAGCACTGAAGCTTTCTTT | CASSYTLTGSTEAFF | TRBJ1-1 | - | TRBV6-6 | -
TGTGCCAGCAGCCCTCGACAGGGCCATCAGCCCCAGCATTTT | CASSPRQGHQPQHF | TRBJ1-5 | - | TRBV7-2 | TRBD1
TGTGCCAGCTCACCCGGGGTAGTCCCTGATACGCAGTATTTT | CASSPGVVPDTQYF | TRBJ2-3 | - | TRBV18 | -
TGTGCCAGCAGCCCAAACGCCCTAACCGGGGAGCTGTTTTTT | CASSPNALTGELFF | TRBJ2-2 | once | TRBV7-2 | -
TGTGCCAGCAGGTGGACGCAAGTCTCCTACGAGCAGTACTTC | CASRWTQVSYEQYF | TRBJ2-7 | - | TRBV27 | -
TGTGCCAGCACCTATGCCCTAGGGAACACCGGGGAGCTGTTTTTT | CASTYALGNTGELFF | TRBJ2-2 | - | TRBV6-5 | -
TGTGCCAGCAGCGGCACAGGGGCTCACGATAATTCACCCCTCCACTTT | CASSGTGAHDNSPLHF | TRBJ1-6 | - | TRBV9 | TRBD1
TGTGCCAGCAGCCCAACGCCGGCGGAGACCCAGTACTTC | CASSPTPAETQYF | TRBJ2-5 | - | TRBV9 | -
TGTGCCAGCAGCTTTAAACCGGCGGGGCAGCAAGGCTATGGCTACACCTTC | CASSFKPAGQQGYGYTF | TRBJ1-2 | - | TRBV7-6 | -
TGTGCCAGCAGTCGGACCGTTCTAGGAAATGAAAAACTGTTTTTT | CASSRTVLGNEKLFF | TRBJ1-4 | - | TRBV6-5 | -
TGTGCCAGCAGCCCCAAGGGGGCCGGGGAGCTGTTTTTT | CASSPKGAGELFF | TRBJ2-2 | - | TRBV2 | -